This is a list of T cell receptor beta chains from one sample in a study of cytotoxic CD8 clonotypes in ibrutinib-treated CLL. Data came from immunoSEQ multiplex PCR; TCRdb stores just in-frame clones and leaves some out. The sample has about 22,000 clones, approximately 71% seen once. The starting material was PBMCs, obtained after 12 months of ibrutinib treatment. The receptors originated from a human donor with chronic lymphocytic leukemia. Each CDR3 is given with its conserved first and last residue. Fields, in order: clone size, D gene, J gene, V gene, CDR3 protein, CDR3 DNA. D genes are given only for firm matches. Clone sizes are given selectively: once, few, many, or a class where the clone is expanded.

. | . | TRBJ2-3 | TRBV28 | CASSLRGDNTDTQYF | TGTGCCAGCAGTTTACGTGGGGACAACACAGATACGCAGTATTTT
. | . | TRBJ2-7 | TRBV7-3 | CASSLITGTEQYF | TGTGCCAGCAGCCTAATAACAGGGACCGAGCAGTACTTC
. | . | TRBJ2-7 | TRBV28 | CASSGNRVEQYF | TGTGCCAGCAGCGGAAACAGGGTCGAGCAGTACTTC
. | TRBD1 | TRBJ2-7 | TRBV19 | CASRHRGWEEQYF | TGTGCCAGTAGGCACAGGGGATGGGAGGAGCAGTACTTC
. | . | TRBJ1-1 | TRBV5-1 | CASRTRLNTEAFF | TGCGCCAGCAGGACCCGGTTGAACACTGAAGCTTTCTTT
. | . | TRBJ1-5 | TRBV2 | CASRRHGNQPQHF | TGTGCCAGCCGGCGACACGGCAATCAGCCCCAGCATTTT
. | . | TRBJ1-5 | TRBV25-1 | CASNRDNQPQHF | TGTGCCAGCAATCGAGATAATCAGCCCCAGCATTTT
. | . | TRBJ2-5 | TRBV18 | CASSQTLRGWETQYF | TGTGCCAGCTCACAAACCCTTAGGGGTTGGGAGACCCAGTACTTC
medium-sized | . | TRBJ2-1 | TRBV7-2 | CASSSEAGAGSNEQFF | TGTGCCAGCAGCTCCGAAGCCGGGGCCGGTAGCAATGAGCAGTTCTTC
. | TRBD1 | TRBJ2-7 | TRBV7-2 | CASSLTGTGLREQYF | TGTGCCAGCAGCTTAACCGGGACAGGGCTCCGCGAGCAGTACTTC
. | . | TRBJ2-2 | TRBV6-6 | CASSYQRNTGELFF | TGTGCCAGCAGTTACCAGCGGAACACCGGGGAGCTGTTTTTT
few | . | TRBJ1-1 | TRBV11-3 | CASRGPSNTEAFF | TGTGCCAGCAGGGGACCCTCGAACACTGAAGCTTTCTTT
. | TRBD1 | TRBJ1-6 | TRBV5-5 | CASSGQGLLPLHF | TGTGCCAGCAGCGGACAGGGCCTCTTACCCCTCCACTTT
. | . | TRBJ2-5 | TRBV5-1 | CASREGTFLETQYF | TGCGCCAGCAGAGAGGGGACCTTCTTGGAGACCCAGTACTTC
. | . | TRBJ1-6 | TRBV5-1 | CASSLGVDSPLHF | TGCGCCAGCAGCTTGGGAGTAGATTCACCCCTCCACTTT
. | TRBD2 | TRBJ2-2 | TRBV5-1 | CASSFGGADTGELFF | TGCGCCAGCAGCTTCGGGGGGGCCGACACCGGGGAGCTGTTTTTT
. | . | TRBJ2-3 | TRBV29-1 | CSVFGGASTDTQYF | TGCAGCGTTTTTGGGGGGGCTAGCACAGATACGCAGTATTTT